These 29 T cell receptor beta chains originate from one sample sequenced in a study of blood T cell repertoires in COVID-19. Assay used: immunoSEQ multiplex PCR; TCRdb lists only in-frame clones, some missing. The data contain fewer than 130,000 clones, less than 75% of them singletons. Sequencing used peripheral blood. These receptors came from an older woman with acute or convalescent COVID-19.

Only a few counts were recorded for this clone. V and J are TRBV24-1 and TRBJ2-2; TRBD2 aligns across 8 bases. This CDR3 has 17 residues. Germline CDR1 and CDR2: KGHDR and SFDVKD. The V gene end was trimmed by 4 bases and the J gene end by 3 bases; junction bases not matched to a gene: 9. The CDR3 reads CATSDFVGGVHTGELFF. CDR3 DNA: TGTGCCACCAGTGACTTTGTCGGGGGGGTCCACACCGGGGAGCTGTTTTTT.

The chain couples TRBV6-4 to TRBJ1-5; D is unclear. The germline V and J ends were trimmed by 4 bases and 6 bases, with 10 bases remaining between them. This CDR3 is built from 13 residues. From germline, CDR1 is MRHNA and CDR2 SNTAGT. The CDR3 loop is CASSAEEFQPQHF. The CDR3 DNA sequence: TGTGCCAGCAGTGCAGAGGAGTTTCAGCCCCAGCATTTT.

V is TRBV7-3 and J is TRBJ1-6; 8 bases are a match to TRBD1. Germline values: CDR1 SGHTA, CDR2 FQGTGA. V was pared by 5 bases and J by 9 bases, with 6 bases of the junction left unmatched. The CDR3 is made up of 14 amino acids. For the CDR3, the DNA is TGTGCCAGCAGCCGCGGTCAGGGGGCTTCACCCCTCCACTTT. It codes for CASSRGQGASPLHF.

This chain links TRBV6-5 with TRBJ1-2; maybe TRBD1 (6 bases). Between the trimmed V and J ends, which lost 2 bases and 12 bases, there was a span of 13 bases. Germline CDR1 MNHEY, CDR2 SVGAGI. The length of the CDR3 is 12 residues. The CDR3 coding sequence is TGTGCCAGCAGTTACCCTCAGGGGTCTCACACCTTC. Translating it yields CASSYPQGSHTF.

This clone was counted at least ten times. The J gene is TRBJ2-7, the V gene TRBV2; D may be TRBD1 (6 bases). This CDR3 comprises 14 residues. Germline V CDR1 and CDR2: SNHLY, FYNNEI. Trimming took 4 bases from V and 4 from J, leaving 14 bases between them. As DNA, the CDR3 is TGTGCCAGCAGTGTGGAAGGGGGATTTTACGAGCAGTACTTC. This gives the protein CASSVEGGFYEQYF.

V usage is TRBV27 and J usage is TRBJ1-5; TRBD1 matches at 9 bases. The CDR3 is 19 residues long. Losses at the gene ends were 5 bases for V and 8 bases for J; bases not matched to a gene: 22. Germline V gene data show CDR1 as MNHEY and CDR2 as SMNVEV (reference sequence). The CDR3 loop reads CASSPKAGTGISFYKPQHF. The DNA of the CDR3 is TGTGCCAGCAGTCCGAAAGCCGGGACAGGGATTTCTTTCTATAAGCCCCAGCATTTT.

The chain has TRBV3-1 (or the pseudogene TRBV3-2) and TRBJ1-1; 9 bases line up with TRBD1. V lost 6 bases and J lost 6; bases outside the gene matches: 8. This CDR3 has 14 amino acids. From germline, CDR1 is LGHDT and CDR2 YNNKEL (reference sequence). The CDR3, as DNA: TGTGCCAGCAGGGGACAGGGATACAGGCCTGAAGCTTTCTTT. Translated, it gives CASRGQGYRPEAFF.

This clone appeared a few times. CDR3 nucleotide sequence: TGTGCCAGCAGTCCAGGGTTTCGGGAAAAACTGTTTTTT. This codes for CASSPGFREKLFF. This chain uses TRBV7-2 with TRBJ1-4; tentative D call: TRBD1 (5 bases). The CDR3 is 13 residues long. Looked up from germline, CDR1 is SGHTA and CDR2 is FQGNSA. V was trimmed by 6 bases and J by 8 bases, leaving 13 bases between them.

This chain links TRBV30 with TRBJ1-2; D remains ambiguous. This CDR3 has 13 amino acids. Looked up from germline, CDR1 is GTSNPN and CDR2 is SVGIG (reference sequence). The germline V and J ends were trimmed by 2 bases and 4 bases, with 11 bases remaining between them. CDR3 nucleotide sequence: TGTGCCTGGAGTCGGGAGTCTGGCTATGGCTACACCTTC. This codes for CAWSRESGYGYTF.

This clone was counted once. CDR3 loop: CASSLASGAEAFF. CDR3 DNA: TGCGCCAGCAGCTTGGCCTCGGGGGCTGAAGCTTTCTTT. The chain recombines TRBV5-1 with TRBJ1-1; tentatively, D is TRBD1 (5 bases). The CDR3 runs to 13 residues. V was pared by 0 bases and J by 6 bases, with 9 bases between. Per the germline V gene, CDR1 is SGHRS and CDR2 is YFSETQ.

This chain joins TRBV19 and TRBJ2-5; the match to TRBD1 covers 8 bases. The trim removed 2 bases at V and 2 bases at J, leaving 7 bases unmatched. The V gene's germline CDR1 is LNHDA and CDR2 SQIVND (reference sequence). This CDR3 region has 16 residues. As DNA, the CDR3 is TGTGCCAGTAGTATAAGCCCAGGGGGCCAACAAGAGACCCAGTACTTC. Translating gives CASSISPGGQQETQYF.

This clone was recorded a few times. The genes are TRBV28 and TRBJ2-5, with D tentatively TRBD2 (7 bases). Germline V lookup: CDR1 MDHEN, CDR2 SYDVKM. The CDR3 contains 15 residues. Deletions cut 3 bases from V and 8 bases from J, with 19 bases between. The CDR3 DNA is TGTGCCAGCAGTTTCTCCCTGGGGGGGGCTAGTACCCAGTACTTC. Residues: CASSFSLGGASTQYF.

The CDR3 is CAISVRTGPPYEQYF. The CDR3, as DNA: TGTGCCATCAGCGTCAGGACAGGGCCACCTTACGAGCAGTACTTC. The V gene is TRBV10-3, the J gene TRBJ2-7; 8 bases are a match to TRBD1. Germline assignment: CDR1 ENHRY and CDR2 SYGVKD. This CDR3 comprises 15 residues. J was trimmed by 4 bases and V by 6 bases; bases with no gene match: 11.

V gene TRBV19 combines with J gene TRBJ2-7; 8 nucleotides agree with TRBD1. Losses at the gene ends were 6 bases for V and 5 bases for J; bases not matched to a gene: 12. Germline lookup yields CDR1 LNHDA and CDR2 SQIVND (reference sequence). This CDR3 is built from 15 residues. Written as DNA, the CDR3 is TGTGCCAGTAGATCGACTTGGACAGGGACGAACGAGCAGTACTTC. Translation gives CASRSTWTGTNEQYF.

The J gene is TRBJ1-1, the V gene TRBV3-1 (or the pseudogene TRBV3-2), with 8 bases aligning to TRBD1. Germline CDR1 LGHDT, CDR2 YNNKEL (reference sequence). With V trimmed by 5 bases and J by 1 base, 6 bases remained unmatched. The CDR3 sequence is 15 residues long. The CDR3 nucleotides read TGTGCCAGCAGCAGGCACGGACAGGGGAACACTGAAGCTTTCTTT. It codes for CASSRHGQGNTEAFF.

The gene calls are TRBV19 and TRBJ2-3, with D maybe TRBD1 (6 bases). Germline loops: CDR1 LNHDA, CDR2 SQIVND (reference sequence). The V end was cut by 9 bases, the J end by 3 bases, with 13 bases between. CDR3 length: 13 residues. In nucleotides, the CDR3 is TGTGCCAGCTCAGGGGTTGCGACAGATACGCAGTATTTT. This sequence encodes CASSGVATDTQYF.

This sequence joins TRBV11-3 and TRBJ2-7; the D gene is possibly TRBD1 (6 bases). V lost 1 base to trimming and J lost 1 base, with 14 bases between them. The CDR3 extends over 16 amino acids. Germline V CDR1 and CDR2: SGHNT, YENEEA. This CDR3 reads CASSLGYREGSYEQYF. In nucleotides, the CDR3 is TGTGCCAGCAGCTTAGGTTACAGGGAAGGATCCTACGAGCAGTACTTC. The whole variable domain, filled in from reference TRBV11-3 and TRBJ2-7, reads EAGVVQSPRYKIIEKKQPVAFWCNPISGHNTLYWYLQNLGQGPELLIRYENEEAVDDSQLPKDRFSAERLKGVDSTLKIQPAELGDSAVYLCASSLGYREGSYEQYFGPGTRLTVT.

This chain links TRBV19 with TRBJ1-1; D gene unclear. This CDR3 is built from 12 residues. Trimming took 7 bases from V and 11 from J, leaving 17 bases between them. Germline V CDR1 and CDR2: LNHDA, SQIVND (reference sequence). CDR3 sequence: CASTPTGPRAFF. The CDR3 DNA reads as TGTGCCAGTACTCCTACCGGCCCGCGGGCTTTCTTT.

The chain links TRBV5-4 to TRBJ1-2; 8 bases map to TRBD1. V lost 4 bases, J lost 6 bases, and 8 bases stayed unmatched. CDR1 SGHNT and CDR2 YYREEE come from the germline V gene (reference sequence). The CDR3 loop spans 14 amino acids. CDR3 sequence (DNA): TGTGCCAGCAGCGGAGTGCAGGGGGCGGATGGCTACACCTTC. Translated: CASSGVQGADGYTF.

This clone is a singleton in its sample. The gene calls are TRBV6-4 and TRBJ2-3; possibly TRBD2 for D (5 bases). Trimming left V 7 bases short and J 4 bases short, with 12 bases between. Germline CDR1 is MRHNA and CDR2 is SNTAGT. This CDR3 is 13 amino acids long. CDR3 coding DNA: TGTGCCAGCATCGGGGTCCCGCCAGATACGCAGTATTTT. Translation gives CASIGVPPDTQYF.

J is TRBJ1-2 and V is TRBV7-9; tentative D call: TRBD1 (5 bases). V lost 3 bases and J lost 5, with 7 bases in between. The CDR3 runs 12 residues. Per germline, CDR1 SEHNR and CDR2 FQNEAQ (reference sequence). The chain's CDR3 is CASSLDMYGYTF. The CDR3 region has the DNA TGTGCCAGCAGCTTGGACATGTATGGCTACACCTTC. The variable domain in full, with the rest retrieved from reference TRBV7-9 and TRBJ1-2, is DTGVSQNPRHKITKRGQNVTFRCDPISEHNRLYWYRQTLGQGPEFLTYFQNEAQLEKSRLLSDRFSAERPKGSFSTLEIQRTEQGDSAMYLCASSLDMYGYTFGSGTRLTVV.

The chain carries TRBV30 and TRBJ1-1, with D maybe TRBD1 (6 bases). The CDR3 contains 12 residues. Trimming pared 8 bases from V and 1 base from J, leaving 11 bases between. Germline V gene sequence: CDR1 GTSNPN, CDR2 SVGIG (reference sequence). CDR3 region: CAAPGQNTEAFF. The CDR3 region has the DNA TGTGCCGCTCCGGGACAGAACACTGAAGCTTTCTTT.

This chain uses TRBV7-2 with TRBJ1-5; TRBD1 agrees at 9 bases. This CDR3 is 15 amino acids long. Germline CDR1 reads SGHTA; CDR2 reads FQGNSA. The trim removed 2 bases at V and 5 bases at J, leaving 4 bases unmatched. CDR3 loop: CASSLSGTGHQPQHF. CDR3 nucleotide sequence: TGTGCCAGCAGCTTATCCGGGACAGGGCATCAGCCCCAGCATTTT.

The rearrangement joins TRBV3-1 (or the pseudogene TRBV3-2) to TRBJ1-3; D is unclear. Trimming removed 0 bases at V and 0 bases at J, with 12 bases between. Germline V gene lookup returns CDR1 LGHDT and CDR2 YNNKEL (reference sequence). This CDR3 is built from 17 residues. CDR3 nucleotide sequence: TGTGCCAGCAGCCAAGATTGGTGGCGGAACTCTGGAAACACCATATATTTT. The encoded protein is CASSQDWWRNSGNTIYF.

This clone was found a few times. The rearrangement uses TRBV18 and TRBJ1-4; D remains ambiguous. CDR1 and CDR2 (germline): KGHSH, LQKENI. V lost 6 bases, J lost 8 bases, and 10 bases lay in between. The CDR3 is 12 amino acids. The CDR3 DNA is TGTGCCAGCTCTTCTCACAGCGAAAAACTGTTTTTT. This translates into CASSSHSEKLFF.

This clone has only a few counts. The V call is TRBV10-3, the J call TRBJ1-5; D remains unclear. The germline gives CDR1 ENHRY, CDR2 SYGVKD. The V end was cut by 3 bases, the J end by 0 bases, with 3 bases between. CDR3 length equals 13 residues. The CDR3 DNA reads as TGTGCCATCAGTGAATATAGCAATCAGCCCCAGCATTTT. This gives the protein CAISEYSNQPQHF.

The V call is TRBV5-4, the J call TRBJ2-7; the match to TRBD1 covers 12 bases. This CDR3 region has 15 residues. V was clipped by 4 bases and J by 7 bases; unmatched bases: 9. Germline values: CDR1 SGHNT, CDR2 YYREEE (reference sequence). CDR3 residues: CASSSGTGGAGEQYF. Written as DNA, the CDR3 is TGTGCCAGCAGCAGCGGGACAGGGGGCGCGGGAGAGCAGTACTTC.

The CDR3 spells CASSPSGGRDEQYF. CDR3 coding DNA: TGTGCCAGCAGCCCCAGCGGGGGACGAGACGAGCAGTACTTC. The chain joins TRBV3-1 (or the pseudogene TRBV3-2) to TRBJ2-7; 8 nucleotides line up with TRBD2. The CDR3 sequence is 14 residues long. The J segment lost 5 bases and the V segment lost 4 bases, leaving 7 bases of the junction unmatched. Germline assignment: CDR1 LGHDT and CDR2 YNNKEL (reference sequence).

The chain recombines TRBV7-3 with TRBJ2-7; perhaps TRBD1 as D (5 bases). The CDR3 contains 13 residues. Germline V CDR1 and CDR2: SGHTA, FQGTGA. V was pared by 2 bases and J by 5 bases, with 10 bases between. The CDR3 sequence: CASSLGAMDEQYF. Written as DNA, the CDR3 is TGTGCCAGCAGCTTAGGGGCTATGGACGAGCAGTACTTC. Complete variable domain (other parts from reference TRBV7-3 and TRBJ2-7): GAGVSQTPSNKVTEKGKYVELRCDPISGHTALYWYRQSLGQGPEFLIYFQGTGAADDSGLPNDRFFAVRPEGSVSTLKIQRTERGDSAVYLCASSLGAMDEQYFGPGTRLTVT.